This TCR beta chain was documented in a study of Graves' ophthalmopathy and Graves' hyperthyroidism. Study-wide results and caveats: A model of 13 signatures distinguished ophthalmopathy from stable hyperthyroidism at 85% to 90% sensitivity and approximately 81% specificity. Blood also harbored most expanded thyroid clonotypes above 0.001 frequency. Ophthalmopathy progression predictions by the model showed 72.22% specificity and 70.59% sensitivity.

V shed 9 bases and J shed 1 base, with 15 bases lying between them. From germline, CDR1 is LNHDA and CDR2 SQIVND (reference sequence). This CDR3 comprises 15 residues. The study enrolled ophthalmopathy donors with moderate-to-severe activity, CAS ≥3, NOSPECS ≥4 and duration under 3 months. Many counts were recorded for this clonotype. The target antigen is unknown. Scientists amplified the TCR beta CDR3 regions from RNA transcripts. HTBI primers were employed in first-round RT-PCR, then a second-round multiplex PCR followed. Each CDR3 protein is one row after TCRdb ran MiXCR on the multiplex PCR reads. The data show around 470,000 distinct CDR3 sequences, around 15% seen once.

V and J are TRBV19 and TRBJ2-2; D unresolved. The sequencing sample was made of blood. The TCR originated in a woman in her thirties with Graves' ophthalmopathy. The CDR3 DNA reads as TGTGCCAGCCAAGGCCAAGGTTGGAACACCGGGGAGCTGTTTTTT. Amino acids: CASQGQGWNTGELFF.